This TCR beta chain was recorded in a study of blood T cell repertoires in COVID-19. In the study overall: T cells, B-cell-depleted T cells, or PBMCs provided the cDNA or gDNA that served as material.

Deletions cut 1 base from V and 8 bases from J, with 8 bases between. CDR3 size: 12 residues. CDR1 is LGHDT, CDR2 YNNKEL, per germline (reference sequence). In the original analysis: Estimates of nucleated cell counts were drawn from the amplification of reference gene primers. Assay used: immunoSEQ multiplex PCR; TCRdb lists only in-frame clones, some missing. D and trimming come from the DNA, and the V and J calls and clone size come from that table. The table lists fewer than 100,000 clones, over 75% of them singletons. This chain joins TRBV3-1 (or the pseudogene TRBV3-2) and TRBJ1-2; D is unclear. The source of this sequence is a human donor with acute or convalescent COVID-19. The donor label of this sample is uncertain. Material: peripheral blood. CDR3 coding DNA: TGTGCCAGCAGCCAAGGAGCGTGGGGCTACACCTTC. Residues: CASSQGAWGYTF.